Following are 20 T cell receptor beta chains from one sample sequenced in a study of blood T cell repertoires in COVID-19 (TCRdb year 2020). Library prep was done by the immunoSEQ multiplex PCR assay. TCRdb obtained this table from immuneACCESS and retained in-frame rearrangements with V and J assigned. These tables miss some clones; where compared with another copy, unresolved V genes account for less than half of the shortfall, and the remainder is unexplained. The sample records around 65,000 clones, approximately 83% of which are singletons. About 14% of the sample is held by the ten biggest clonotypes. Material for sequencing was peripheral blood. The source is a human donor in a cohort sampled during active COVID-19.

This clone occurred once. V and J are TRBV29-1 and TRBJ1-2; D is perhaps TRBD1 (5 bases). There are 12 residues in the CDR3. Between the trimmed V and J ends, which lost 7 bases and 2 bases, there was a span of 11 bases. Germline V lookup: CDR1 SQVTM, CDR2 ANQGSEA. CDR3: CSADRGNYGYTF. The CDR3 nucleotides are TGCAGCGCCGATCGGGGGAACTATGGCTACACCTTC.

The chain employs TRBV6-5 and TRBJ2-7, with TRBD2 matching over 13 bases. The CDR3 totals 16 residues. Germline CDR1 and CDR2: MNHEY and SVGAGI. The V and J ends lost 4 bases and 6 bases, in that order; junction bases with no gene match: 9. The CDR3 here is CASSLTGLAGSAEQYF. CDR3 coding DNA: TGTGCCAGCAGTTTGACGGGACTAGCGGGATCTGCCGAGCAGTACTTC.

The V gene is TRBV10-3, the J gene TRBJ1-2; 8 bases match TRBD1. V lost 10 bases, J lost 2 bases, and 3 bases stayed unmatched. The CDR3 is made up of 12 amino acids. Germline V gene lookup returns CDR1 ENHRY and CDR2 SYGVKD. In DNA form, the CDR3 reads TGTGCCACCTCAGGGGGCAACTATGGCTACACCTTC. It specifies CATSGGNYGYTF.

The chain links TRBV28 to TRBJ1-1; perhaps TRBD1 as D (6 bases). Deletions cut 6 bases from V and 5 bases from J, with 19 bases between. Germline assignment: CDR1 MDHEN and CDR2 SYDVKM. The CDR3 extends over 15 amino acids. CDR3 amino acids: CASRLPSGGPTEAFF. DNA for the CDR3: TGTGCCAGCAGATTACCCTCCGGGGGGCCTACTGAAGCTTTCTTT. Based on the CDR3 plus reference TRBV28 and TRBJ1-1, the full variable domain is DVKVTQSSRYLVKRTGEKVFLECVQDMDHENMFWYRQDPGLGLRLIYFSYDVKMKEKGDIPEGYSVSREKKERFSLILESASTNQTSMYLCASRLPSGGPTEAFFGQGTRLTVV.

The chain has TRBV6-5 and TRBJ2-7, with 8 bases fitting TRBD2. The CDR3 runs 15 residues. The junction had 5 bases not matched to a gene; V was cut back by 2 bases and J by 2 bases. Germline values: CDR1 MNHEY, CDR2 SVGAGI. The CDR3 protein is CASSYGAGGTYEQYF. In nucleotides, the CDR3 is TGTGCCAGCAGTTACGGGGCGGGAGGAACCTACGAGCAGTACTTC.

The J gene is TRBJ1-3, the V gene TRBV5-1; D gene uncertain. The V end was cut by 1 base, the J end by 4 bases, with 6 bases between. The CDR3 sequence is 13 residues long. Germline values: CDR1 SGHRS, CDR2 YFSETQ. The CDR3 DNA follows: TGCGCCAGCAGCTTGAGAGGAGGAAACACCATATATTTT. Its protein is CASSLRGGNTIYF.

The chain recombines TRBV3-1 (or the pseudogene TRBV3-2) with TRBJ1-6, with 7 bases fitting TRBD1. Losses at the gene ends were 4 bases for V and 3 bases for J; bases not matched to a gene: 3. The germline V gene has CDR1 LGHDT and CDR2 YNNKEL (reference sequence). This CDR3 spans 15 amino acids. CDR3 nucleotides: TGTGCCAGCAGCCCAGGGGGATTCTATAATTCACCCCTCCACTTT. Amino acids: CASSPGGFYNSPLHF.

This clone was counted only a few times. The V and J genes are TRBV2 and TRBJ1-5, with D possibly being TRBD1 (6 bases). The CDR3 loop spans 15 amino acids. Germline V gene sequence: CDR1 SNHLY, CDR2 FYNNEI. The V end lost 7 bases, the J end lost 1 base, and 14 bases lay between the germline ends. DNA for the CDR3: TGTGCCAGCAATAAACAGGGAATCAGCAATCAGCCCCAGCATTTT. Its translation is CASNKQGISNQPQHF.

This chain uses TRBV14 with TRBJ2-2, with D possibly being TRBD1 (5 bases). There are 16 residues in the CDR3. The germline gives CDR1 SGHDN, CDR2 FVKESK. Trimming took 4 bases from V and 1 from J, leaving 13 bases between them. DNA of the CDR3: TGTGCCAGCAGCCCTTGGGGCGGTCAGAACACCGGGGAGCTGTTTTTT. Translation: CASSPWGGQNTGELFF.

This clone has just a few counts. The chain joins TRBV28 to TRBJ2-4; a weak D match, TRBD2 (6 bases). The germline V gene has CDR1 MDHEN and CDR2 SYDVKM. The CDR3 totals 12 residues. V was cut by 8 bases and J by 8 bases, with 13 bases left in between. The CDR3 region has the DNA TGTGCCAGCTGTGGGACTTTGTACATTCAGTACTTC. Residues: CASCGTLYIQYF.

The chain carries TRBV2 and TRBJ2-7; 10 bases line up with TRBD2. The V gene end was trimmed by 5 bases and the J gene end by 5 bases; junction bases not matched to a gene: 9. The CDR3 runs to 15 residues. Germline loops: CDR1 SNHLY, CDR2 FYNNEI. The CDR3 nucleotides read TGTGCCAGCAGTACAAAAGCGGGAGGGCTGCACGAGCAGTACTTC. Amino acid sequence: CASSTKAGGLHEQYF.

This chain's CDR3 is CASSTTGGQSNQPQHF. Here the CDR3 DNA reads TGTGCCAGTAGTACGACAGGGGGTCAGAGCAATCAGCCCCAGCATTTT. V is TRBV19 and J is TRBJ1-5; 9 bases are a match to TRBD1. The CDR3 runs 16 residues. CDR1 is LNHDA, CDR2 SQIVND, per germline (reference sequence). The ends lost 4 bases at V and 1 base at J; junction bases unmatched: 5.

The chain recombines TRBV24-1 with TRBJ2-6; tentative D call: TRBD2 (6 bases). CDR1 and CDR2 from the germline V gene are KGHDR and SFDVKD. The CDR3 contains 15 residues. Between the trimmed V and J ends, which lost 4 bases and 4 bases, there was a span of 10 bases. CDR3 coding DNA: TGTGCCACCAGTGACCCGGGGGTGGGGGCCAACGTCCTGACTTTC. The encoded protein is CATSDPGVGANVLTF.

The genes are TRBV27 and TRBJ1-5; TRBD1 aligns across 7 bases. Germline V CDR1 and CDR2: MNHEY, SMNVEV (reference sequence). The CDR3 is made up of 15 amino acids. V was clipped by 3 bases and J by 4 bases; unmatched bases: 6. For the CDR3, the DNA is TGTGCCAGCAGTTTTATGGCAGGGGGAAATCAGCCCCAGCATTTT. It translates to CASSFMAGGNQPQHF.

The chain links TRBV24-1 to TRBJ1-2; weak D call: TRBD1 (6 bases). Trimming stripped 3 bases from V and 3 bases from J, with 13 bases between. CDR1 and CDR2 from the germline V gene are KGHDR and SFDVKD. The CDR3 totals 15 residues. CDR3 DNA sequence: TGTGCCACCAGTGATAGTCCTTCAGGGGACTATGGCTACACCTTC. Protein sequence: CATSDSPSGDYGYTF.

V and J are TRBV7-9 and TRBJ2-2; 9 positions match TRBD1. In germline, CDR1 is SEHNR, CDR2 FQNEAQ (reference sequence). The CDR3 runs 17 residues. The V segment lost 5 bases and the J segment 4 bases; nucleotides outside the gene matches: 11. The CDR3 region has the DNA TGTGCCAGCAGCCTTTTACCGGGACAGGGCCCCACCGGGGAGCTGTTTTTT. Translation gives CASSLLPGQGPTGELFF.

In its sample, this clone was seen a few times. The chain links TRBV24-1 to TRBJ2-7, with TRBD2 identical over 9 bases. The CDR3 runs to 15 residues. With V trimmed by 3 bases and J by 5 bases, 7 bases remained unmatched. Per germline, CDR1 KGHDR and CDR2 SFDVKD. CDR3 loop: CATSDELAGIHEQYF. The CDR3 DNA reads as TGTGCCACCAGTGATGAACTAGCGGGCATCCACGAGCAGTACTTC.

The chain uses TRBV14 and TRBJ1-1; D not resolved. From germline, CDR1 is SGHDN and CDR2 FVKESK. The CDR3 runs to 14 residues. Deletions cut 0 bases from V and 4 bases from J, with 9 bases between. The CDR3 DNA reads TGTGCCAGCAGCCAAGATCCGGCGGGCACTGAAGCTTTCTTT. This sequence encodes CASSQDPAGTEAFF.

The chain is built from TRBV27 and TRBJ1-5; no reliable D call. V was clipped by 3 bases and J by 4 bases, with 7 bases between them. The CDR3 spans 13 residues. Germline loops: CDR1 MNHEY, CDR2 SMNVEV (reference sequence). The CDR3 loop reads CASSLSGNQPQHF. The CDR3 DNA follows: TGTGCCAGCAGTTTGTCCGGTAATCAGCCCCAGCATTTT.

CDR3 in DNA: TGTGCCAGCAGCTTCCTCTTGGCGGGAGGTCATAATGAGCAGTTCTTC. Protein sequence: CASSFLLAGGHNEQFF. This chain links TRBV9 with TRBJ2-1, with 8 nucleotides matching TRBD2. This CDR3 contains 16 residues. Losses at the gene ends were 4 bases for V and 7 bases for J; bases not matched to a gene: 13. Germline CDR1 and CDR2: SGDLS and YYNGEE.